This T cell receptor (beta chain) is from a study of Ad26.COV2.S vaccination and SARS-CoV-2 variants. Findings and limits, study-wide: Reportedly, spike-specific CD8+ and CD4+ T cell responses achieved substantial breadth once vaccination had taken place. Spike-specific TCR breadth in vaccine recipients exceeded that seen in placebo recipients. Estimates derived from TCR breadth and depth analyses may have underestimated total T cell responses. Vaccine recipients and placebo recipients showed similar non-spike TCR breadth.

This table comes from immunoSEQ multiplex PCR, and its TCRdb copy is limited to in-frame clones, with some not included. In the table there are around 350,000 clones, about 90% of which are singletons. Comments on this clone: Its specificity is not known.

Germline V gene lookup returns CDR1 SGHRS and CDR2 YFSETQ. There are 14 residues in the CDR3. V was cut by 0 bases and J by 2 bases, with 9 bases left in between. V and J are TRBV5-1 and TRBJ2-7; D is tentatively TRBD1 or TRBD2 (5 bases each). Here the sequenced sample was peripheral blood, taken after recovery from COVID-19. The clonotype originates from a human donor who had recovered from COVID-19. CDR3 protein: CASSLERGTYEQYF. Written as DNA, the CDR3 is TGCGCCAGCAGCTTGGAGAGGGGAACCTACGAGCAGTACTTC.